This T cell receptor beta chain was sequenced in a study of cytomegalovirus exposure and HLA in healthy donors. Researchers ran the PCR with 60 Vbeta and 13 Jbeta primers. Method: immunoSEQ multiplex PCR; TCRdb's copy keeps in-frame clones and lacks some. The data contain 150,000 to 250,000 clones, roughly four fifths of them seen just once; the ten biggest clones take up roughly 6%. Sequencing input: PBMCs. This TCR was sampled from a woman in her forties or fifties in good health and CMV-seropositive.

CDR3 in amino acids: CASRSKEWTGELFF. The CDR3 DNA sequence: TGTGCCAGTAGATCGAAAGAGTGGACCGGGGAGCTGTTTTTT. The rearrangement uses TRBV19 and TRBJ2-2; D not certain. Germline V gives CDR1 LNHDA, CDR2 SQIVND (reference sequence). V was trimmed by 6 bases and J by 5 bases, leaving 13 bases between them. The CDR3 extends over 14 amino acids.